The 13 T cell receptor beta chains given below trace back to one sample, sequenced in a study of blood T cell repertoires in COVID-19. Generated by immunoSEQ multiplex PCR, the TCRdb table keeps only in-frame clones and is missing some. The data hold under 250,000 clones, with about 79% observed a single time. Sequences were obtained from peripheral blood. These receptors all stem from a man older than 75 with acute or convalescent COVID-19.

This clone came up once. The chain links TRBV22-1 to TRBJ1-2; the D segment call TRBD1 is taken from the table without a DNA check. TRBV22-1 has pseudogene status. The CDR3 has 15 amino acids. The DNA of the CDR3 is TGTCCTGGGAGCGCACGTCCGGGACAGGCGGAGGGCTACACCTTC. It yields the protein CPGSARPGQAEGYTF.

V and J are TRBV10-1 and TRBJ1-1; no clear D gene. V lost 4 bases and J lost 4, with 13 bases in between. The germline CDR1 and CDR2 sequences are WNHNN and SYGVQD (reference sequence). This CDR3 is 14 amino acids long. The DNA of the CDR3 is TGCGCCAGCAGTGCCCACTGGGGAGGCACTGAAGCTTTCTTT. It is translated as CASSAHWGGTEAFF.

About this clone itself: Its ends do not fully match the called genes, so a read error is possible. The genes are TRBV27 and TRBJ1-2; 8 bases map to TRBD1. CDR1 and CDR2 from the germline V gene are MNHEY and SMNVEV (reference sequence). The CDR3 totals 14 residues. The CDR3 coding sequence is TGTGCCGGCAGTTTAACAGGGGGAGTGTATGGCTACACCTTC. It codes for CAGSLTGGVYGYTF.

The rearrangement links TRBV7-2 to TRBJ2-7; no clear D. The CDR3 has 13 amino acids. CDR1 and CDR2 from the germline V gene are SGHTA and FQGNSA. V lost 4 bases to trimming and J lost 2 bases, with 9 bases between them. CDR3 sequence reads: CASSSQQTYEQYF. The CDR3 nucleotides read TGTGCCAGCAGCTCACAGCAAACCTACGAGCAGTACTTC.

This clone appeared many times. The chain joins TRBV27 to TRBJ1-2, with a tentative D call TRBD1 (5 bases). V was clipped by 4 bases and J by 8 bases, with 11 bases between them. In germline, CDR1 is MNHEY, CDR2 SMNVEV (reference sequence). The CDR3 covers 12 residues. The CDR3 DNA follows: TGTGCCAGCAGTTCGACAGTAGGAGGCTACACCTTC. Residues: CASSSTVGGYTF.

This chain links TRBV28 with TRBJ2-7; possible D gene TRBD1, 5 bases. The CDR3 loop spans 14 amino acids. Germline CDR1 is MDHEN and CDR2 is SYDVKM. Trimming removed 6 bases at V and 2 bases at J, with 14 bases between. The DNA of the CDR3 is TGTGCCAGCAGGTCCCCACAGGCCCCCTACGAGCAGTACTTC. This sequence encodes CASRSPQAPYEQYF.

This clone turned up a few times. V gene TRBV29-1 combines with J gene TRBJ2-3; D may be TRBD1 (6 bases). Trimming stripped 1 base from V and 1 base from J, with 12 bases between. The germline gives CDR1 SQVTM, CDR2 ANQGSEA. The CDR3 is 15 residues long. This chain's CDR3 is CSVEARTDRTDTQYF. The CDR3 bases are TGCAGCGTTGAAGCTCGGACAGATCGCACAGATACGCAGTATTTT.

The chain recombines TRBV19 with TRBJ1-1, with 9 bases lining up with TRBD1. This CDR3 has 15 residues. Trimming removed 5 bases from V and 1 base from J; junction bases left unmatched: 5. CDR1 is LNHDA, CDR2 SQIVND, per germline (reference sequence). Here the CDR3 DNA reads TGTGCCAGTAGTTCACAGGGGGCGCGGAACACTGAAGCTTTCTTT. Translation: CASSSQGARNTEAFF.

The rearrangement links TRBV13 to TRBJ1-4; 11 positions match TRBD1. CDR3 length: 16 residues. Germline values: CDR1 PRHDT, CDR2 FYEKMQ (reference sequence). V dropped 5 bases and J dropped 8; count of bases not matched to a gene: 10. The CDR3 is CASSPGTGGPGEKLFF. The CDR3, as DNA: TGTGCCAGCAGCCCTGGGACAGGGGGACCGGGGGAAAAACTGTTTTTT.

The table lists this clone with a count of one. The rearrangement uses TRBV6-1 and TRBJ2-7; 11 bases fit TRBD2. V was clipped by 3 bases and J by 5 bases; unmatched bases: 6. The CDR3 extends over 15 amino acids. Germline V CDR1 and CDR2: MNHNS, SASEGT. CDR3: CASSESSGGRDEQYF. As DNA, the CDR3 is TGTGCCAGCAGTGAGTCTAGCGGGGGGCGGGACGAGCAGTACTTC.

V gene TRBV27 combines with J gene TRBJ2-4, with TRBD1 matching over 8 bases. The CDR3 covers 14 residues. With 8 bases clipped from V and 6 bases from J, the junction kept 9 bases outside the gene matches. Germline assignment: CDR1 MNHEY and CDR2 SMNVEV (reference sequence). Here the CDR3 reads CASSAGTGGNIQYF. The CDR3 DNA reads as TGTGCCAGCTCTGCCGGGACAGGTGGAAACATTCAGTACTTC.

The V and J genes are TRBV28 and TRBJ1-1; the match to TRBD1 covers 8 bases. The CDR3 loop spans 14 amino acids. Per germline, CDR1 MDHEN and CDR2 SYDVKM. V was pared by 6 bases and J by 1 base, with 4 bases of the junction left unmatched. CDR3 DNA sequence: TGTGCCAGCAGCCCAGGGGGCCGGAACACTGAAGCTTTCTTT. Its translation is CASSPGGRNTEAFF. The full variable domain, completed using reference TRBV28 and TRBJ1-1, is DVKVTQSSRYLVKRTGEKVFLECVQDMDHENMFWYRQDPGLGLRLIYFSYDVKMKEKGDIPEGYSVSREKKERFSLILESASTNQTSMYLCASSPGGRNTEAFFGQGTRLTVV.

In its sample, this clone was seen a few times. The chain joins TRBV6-6 to TRBJ1-2, with 7 bases that match TRBD1. CDR3 length: 14 amino acids. Germline values: CDR1 MNHNY, CDR2 SVGAGI (reference sequence). The V gene end was trimmed by 10 bases and the J gene end by 2 bases; junction bases not matched to a gene: 10. The CDR3 spells CAKFGTAPNYGYTF. In DNA form, the CDR3 reads TGTGCCAAATTTGGGACAGCGCCCAACTATGGCTACACCTTC.